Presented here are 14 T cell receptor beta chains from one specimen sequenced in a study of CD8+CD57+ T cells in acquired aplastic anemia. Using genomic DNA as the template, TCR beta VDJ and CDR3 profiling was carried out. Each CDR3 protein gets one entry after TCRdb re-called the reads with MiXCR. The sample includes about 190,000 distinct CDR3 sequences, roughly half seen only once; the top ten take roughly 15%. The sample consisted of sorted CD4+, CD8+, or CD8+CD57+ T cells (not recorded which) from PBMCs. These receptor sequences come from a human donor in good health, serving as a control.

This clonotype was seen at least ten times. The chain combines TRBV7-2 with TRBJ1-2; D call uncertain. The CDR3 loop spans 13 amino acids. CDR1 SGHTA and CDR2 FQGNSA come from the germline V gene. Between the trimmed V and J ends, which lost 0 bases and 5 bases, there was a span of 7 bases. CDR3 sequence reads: CASSLATFYGYTF. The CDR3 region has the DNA TGTGCCAGCAGCTTAGCAACCTTTTATGGCTACACCTTC.

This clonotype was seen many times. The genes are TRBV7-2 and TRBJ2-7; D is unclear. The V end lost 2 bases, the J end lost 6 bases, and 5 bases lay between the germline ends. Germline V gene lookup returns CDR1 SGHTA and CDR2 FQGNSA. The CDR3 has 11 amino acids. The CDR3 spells CASSLRREQYF. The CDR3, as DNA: TGTGCCAGCAGCTTACGTCGCGAGCAGTACTTC.

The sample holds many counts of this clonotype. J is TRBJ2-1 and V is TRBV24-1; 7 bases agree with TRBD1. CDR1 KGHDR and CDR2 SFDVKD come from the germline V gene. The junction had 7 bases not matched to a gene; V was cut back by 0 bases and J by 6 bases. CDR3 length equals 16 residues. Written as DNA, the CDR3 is TGTGCCACCAGTGATTTGCAACAGACAGGGTCCAATGAGCAGTTCTTC. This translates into CATSDLQQTGSNEQFF.

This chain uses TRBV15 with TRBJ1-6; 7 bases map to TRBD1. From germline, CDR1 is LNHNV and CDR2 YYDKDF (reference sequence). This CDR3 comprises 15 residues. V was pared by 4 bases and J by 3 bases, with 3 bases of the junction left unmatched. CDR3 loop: CATSIRDSYNSPLHF. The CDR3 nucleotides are TGTGCCACCAGCATTCGGGACAGCTATAATTCACCCCTCCACTTT. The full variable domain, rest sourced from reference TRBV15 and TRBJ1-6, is DAMVIQNPRYQVTQFGKPVTLSCSQTLNHNVMYWYQQKSSQAPKLLFHYYDKDFNNEADTPDNFQSRRPNTSFCFLDIRSPGLGDTAMYLCATSIRDSYNSPLHFGNGTRLTVT.

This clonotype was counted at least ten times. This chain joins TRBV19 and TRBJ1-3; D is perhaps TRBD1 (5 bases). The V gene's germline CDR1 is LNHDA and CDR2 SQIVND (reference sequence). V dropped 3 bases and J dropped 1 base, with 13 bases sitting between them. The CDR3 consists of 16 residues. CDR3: CASSILGTQSGNTIYF. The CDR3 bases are TGTGCCAGTAGTATCCTGGGGACGCAGTCTGGAAACACCATATATTTT.

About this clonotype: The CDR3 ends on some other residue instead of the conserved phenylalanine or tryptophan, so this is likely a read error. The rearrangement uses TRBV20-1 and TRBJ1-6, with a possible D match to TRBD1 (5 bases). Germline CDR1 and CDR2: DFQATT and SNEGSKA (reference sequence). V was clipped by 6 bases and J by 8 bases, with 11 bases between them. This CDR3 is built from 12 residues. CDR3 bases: TGCAGTGCCGGGGGGGGATATTCACCCCTCCACCTT. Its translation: CSAGGGYSPLHL.

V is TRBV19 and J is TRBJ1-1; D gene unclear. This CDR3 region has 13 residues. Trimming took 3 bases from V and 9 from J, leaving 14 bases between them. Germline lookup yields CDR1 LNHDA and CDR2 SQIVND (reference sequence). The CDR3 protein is CASSMGSLTQAFF. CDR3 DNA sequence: TGTGCCAGTAGTATGGGGTCTTTGACTCAAGCTTTCTTT.

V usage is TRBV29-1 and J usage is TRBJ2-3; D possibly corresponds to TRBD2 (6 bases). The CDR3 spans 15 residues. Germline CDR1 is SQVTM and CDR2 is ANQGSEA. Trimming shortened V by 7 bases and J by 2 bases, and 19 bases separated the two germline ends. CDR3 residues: CSALTIWDFTDTQYF. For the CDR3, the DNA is TGCAGCGCGTTGACGATTTGGGACTTCACAGATACGCAGTATTTT.

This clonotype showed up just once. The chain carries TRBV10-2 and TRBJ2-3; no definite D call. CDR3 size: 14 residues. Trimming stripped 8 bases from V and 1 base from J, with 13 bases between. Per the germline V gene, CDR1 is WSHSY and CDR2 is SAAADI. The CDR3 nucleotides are TGCGCCAGCCTTAGGATGGGTGGCACAGATACGCAGTATTTT. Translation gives CASLRMGGTDTQYF.

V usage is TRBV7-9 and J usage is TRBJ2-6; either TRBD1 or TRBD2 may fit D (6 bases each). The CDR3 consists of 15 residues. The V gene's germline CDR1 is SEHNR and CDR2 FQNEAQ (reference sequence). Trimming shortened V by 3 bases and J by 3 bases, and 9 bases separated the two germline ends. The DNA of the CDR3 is TGTGCCAGCAGCTTGGAGGGGGGTGGGGCCAACGTCCTGACTTTC. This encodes CASSLEGGGANVLTF.

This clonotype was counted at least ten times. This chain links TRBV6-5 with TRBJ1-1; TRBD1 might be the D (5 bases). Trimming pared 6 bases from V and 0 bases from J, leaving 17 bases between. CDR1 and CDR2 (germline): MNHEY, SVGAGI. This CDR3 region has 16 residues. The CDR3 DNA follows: TGTGCCAGCAGGCCGTACCCCGACAGCGTGAACACTGAAGCTTTCTTT. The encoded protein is CASRPYPDSVNTEAFF.

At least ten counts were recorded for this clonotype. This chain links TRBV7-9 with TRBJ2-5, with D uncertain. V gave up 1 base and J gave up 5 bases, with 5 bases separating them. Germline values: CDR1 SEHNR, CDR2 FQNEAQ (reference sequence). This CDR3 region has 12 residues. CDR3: CASSLEQETQYF. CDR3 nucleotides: TGTGCCAGCAGCTTAGAGCAGGAGACCCAGTACTTC.

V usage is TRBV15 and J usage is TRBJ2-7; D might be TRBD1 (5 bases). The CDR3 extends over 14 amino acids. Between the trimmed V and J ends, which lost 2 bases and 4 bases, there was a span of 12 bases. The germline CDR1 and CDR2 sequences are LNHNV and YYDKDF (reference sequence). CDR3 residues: CATSRQGGSYEQYF. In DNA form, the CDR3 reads TGTGCCACCAGCAGACAGGGTGGAAGTTACGAGCAGTACTTC.

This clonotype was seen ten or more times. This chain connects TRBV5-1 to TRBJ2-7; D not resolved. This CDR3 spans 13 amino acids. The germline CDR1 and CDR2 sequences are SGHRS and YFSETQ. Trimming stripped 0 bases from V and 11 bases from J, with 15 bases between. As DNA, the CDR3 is TGCGCCAGCAGCTTGGGGACCCCCTCGCCAAAGTACTTC. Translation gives CASSLGTPSPKYF. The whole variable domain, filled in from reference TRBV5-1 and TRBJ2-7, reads KAGVTQTPRYLIKTRGQQVTLSCSPISGHRSVSWYQQTPGQGLQFLFEYFSETQRNKGNFPGRFSGRQFSNSRSEMNVSTLELGDSALYLCASSLGTPSPKYFGPGTRLTVT.